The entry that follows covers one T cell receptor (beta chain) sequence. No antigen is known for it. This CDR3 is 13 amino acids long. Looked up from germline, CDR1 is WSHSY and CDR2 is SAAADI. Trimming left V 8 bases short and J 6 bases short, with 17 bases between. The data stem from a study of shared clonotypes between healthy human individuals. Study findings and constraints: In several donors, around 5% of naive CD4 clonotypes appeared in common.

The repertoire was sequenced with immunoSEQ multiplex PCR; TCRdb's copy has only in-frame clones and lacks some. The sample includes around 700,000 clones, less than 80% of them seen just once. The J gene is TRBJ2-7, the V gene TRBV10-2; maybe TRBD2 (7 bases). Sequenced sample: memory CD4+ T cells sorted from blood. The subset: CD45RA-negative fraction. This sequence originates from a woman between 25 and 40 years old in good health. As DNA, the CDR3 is TGCGCCAGCGGGGGGGGACACTCTGCCGAGCAGTACTTC. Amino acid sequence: CASGGGHSAEQYF.